The source of this TCR beta chain is a study of T-cell memory formation after mild COVID-19. Study-wide results and limits: Certain responding clones were present in pre-infection memory, suggesting participation of cross-reactive memory. Those CD4+ clones that contracted were mainly in CM and EM (CD8+ ones in EMRA). Clones contracting over day 15 to 85 were CD4/CD8 balanced, with later expanders leaning CD4+.

This clonotype showed up just a few times. Its antigen is unknown. V lost 4 bases and J 2 bases, leaving 8 bases between the germline ends. CDR3 size: 13 residues. Germline loops: CDR1 SEHNR, CDR2 FQNEAQ (reference sequence). TCRdb called the 5' RACE reads again in MiXCR, with one record for every CDR3 protein. The table shows about half a million distinct CDR3 sequences, with roughly 20% occurring only once. The rearrangement uses TRBV7-9 and TRBJ2-5, with D perhaps matching TRBD1 (5 bases). The clonotype was recovered from an adult woman who had mild COVID-19 (a few samples of this study predate the infection). Cell type and time point are not known. The sequenced sample was PBMCs or a T cell subset sorted from them (not recorded which). CDR3 nucleotide sequence: TGTGCCAGCAGCTCCCAGGGTCAAGAGACCCAGTACTTC. Translating gives CASSSQGQETQYF.